These 9 T cell receptor beta chains were sequenced from one sample in a study of response to subunit inactivated influenza vaccine. MiXCR, run by TCRdb on the RT-PCR reads, gives a single entry per CDR3 protein. In the table there are approximately 500,000 distinct CDR3 sequences, 10% to 15% of which are singletons. Here the sequenced sample was PBMCs from blood, taken about 40 days after vaccination. The source of these receptors is a man aged 50 or older who received an inactivated influenza vaccine.

The chain has TRBV6-1 and TRBJ1-5; a possible D gene is TRBD1 (5 bases). Trimming pared 5 bases from V and 3 bases from J, leaving 14 bases between. From germline, CDR1 is MNHNS and CDR2 SASEGT. This CDR3 spans 15 amino acids. CDR3 amino acids: CASSTGTQTNQPQHF. CDR3 DNA sequence: TGTGCCAGCAGTACCGGGACCCAGACCAATCAGCCCCAGCATTTT.

This clonotype has a handful of counts. The chain uses TRBV4-2 and TRBJ2-1, with D perhaps matching TRBD2 (6 bases). Per the germline V gene, CDR1 is LGHNA and CDR2 is YNFKEQ. V was clipped by 0 bases and J by 6 bases, with 15 bases between them. CDR3 length: 16 residues. CDR3 loop: CASSQEGRGSGNEQFF. The CDR3 nucleotides read TGTGCCAGCAGCCAAGAAGGTAGGGGTAGCGGCAATGAGCAGTTCTTC.

In its sample, this clonotype was seen a few times. V usage is TRBV2 and J usage is TRBJ1-5; D call uncertain. V dropped 0 bases and J dropped 8 bases, with 8 bases sitting between them. This CDR3 region has 13 residues. CDR1 is SNHLY, CDR2 FYNNEI, per germline. CDR3 nucleotide sequence: TGTGCCAGCAGTGAAGCGGGCGCAGAGCCCCAGCATTTT. Protein sequence: CASSEAGAEPQHF.

The table lists this clonotype with a few counts. The chain combines TRBV28 with TRBJ1-1; 9 bases are a match to TRBD1. After removal of 6 bases from V and 0 bases from J, the junction contained 5 bases not matched to a gene. Germline-derived CDR1 and CDR2 are MDHEN and SYDVKM. This CDR3 is 15 amino acids long. The CDR3: CASSLQGALNTEAFF. Here the CDR3 DNA reads TGTGCCAGCAGCTTACAGGGGGCGTTGAACACTGAAGCTTTCTTT.

The rearrangement uses TRBV20-1 and TRBJ2-3; D is perhaps TRBD1 (6 bases). CDR3 length: 12 amino acids. Germline V CDR1 and CDR2: DFQATT, SNEGSKA (reference sequence). Trimming took off 6 bases at V and 6 bases at J, with 13 bases between the two ends. DNA for the CDR3: TGCAGTGCCCCTGACAGGTTGGATACGCAGTATTTT. Its translation: CSAPDRLDTQYF.

To note about this clonotype: Relative to the germline gene, one junction end is altered; a read error may explain this. The J gene is TRBJ2-7, the V gene TRBV5-5; TRBD1 is a possible D gene (5 bases). Per germline, CDR1 SGHKS and CDR2 YYEKEE (reference sequence). The CDR3 is 14 residues long. This chain's CDR3 is CASKFQGISHEQYF. Written as DNA, the CDR3 is TGTGCCAGCAAATTCCAGGGAATCTCCCACGAGCAGTACTTC.

V gene TRBV7-2 combines with J gene TRBJ2-5; D is undetermined. Germline CDR1 and CDR2: SGHTA and FQGNSA. This CDR3 has 16 residues. V was trimmed by 2 bases and J by 1 base, leaving 14 bases between them. In DNA, the CDR3 is TGTGCCAGCAGCTTACTGTCACCGAGTACCCAAGAGACCCAGTACTTC. This encodes CASSLLSPSTQETQYF.

The rearrangement uses TRBV9 and TRBJ1-2; 10 bases line up with TRBD1. V gave up 4 bases and J gave up 6 bases; unmatched junction bases: 6. This CDR3 comprises 14 residues. The germline V gene encodes CDR1 SGDLS and CDR2 YYNGEE. This CDR3 reads CASSPRQGANGYTF. Written as DNA, the CDR3 is TGTGCCAGCAGCCCTCGACAGGGGGCAAATGGCTACACCTTC.

With respect to this clonotype: A read error is possible here, since a much larger clone lies one base away. The chain carries TRBV20-1 and TRBJ2-3; D gene ambiguous. The length of the CDR3 is 17 residues. Germline-derived CDR1 and CDR2 are DFQATT and SNEGSKA (reference sequence). V was cut by 1 base and J by 0 bases, with 17 bases left in between. The CDR3 loop is CSARVRLGNSSTDTQYF. CDR3 nucleotides: TGCAGTGCTAGAGTAAGACTGGGGAACTCTAGCACAGATACGCAGTATTTT.